This T cell receptor (beta chain) was recovered during a study of shared clonotypes between healthy human individuals. Data came from immunoSEQ multiplex PCR; TCRdb stores just in-frame clones and leaves some out. Of about 1.1 million clones listed, around three quarters are singletons. CDR1 SGHRS and CDR2 YFSETQ come from the germline V gene. The CDR3 contains 14 residues. With 0 bases removed from V and 4 bases from J, the gap between germline ends came to 9 bases. In the case of this clone: The same CDR3 is also encoded by other DNA sequences in this sample.

The sequence derives from a man between 18 and 35 years old in good health. Some clones in this sample may be carry-over from other donors' samples. The sample taken for sequencing was memory CD4+ T cells from PBMCs. As to subset: CD45RA-negative fraction. This chain links TRBV5-1 with TRBJ2-3; D perhaps matches TRBD2 (6 bases). CDR3 bases: TGCGCCAGCAGCTTGGCCGGAGGGGCAGATACGCAGTATTTT. Translation gives CASSLAGGADTQYF.